This T cell receptor beta chain is from a study of CXCR3-negative and CXCR3-positive naive CD8 T cells. Study conclusions and caveats: When CXCR3-positive naive cells were set against CXCR3-negative naive cells, the former had more hydrophobic TRB CDR3s.

TRB cDNA was prepared as libraries by UMI-labeled 5' RACE. TCRdb processed the 5' RACE reads again and assigns one entry to each CDR3 protein, with no DNA. This table holds roughly 120,000 distinct CDR3 sequences. This CDR3 contains 17 residues. The V gene's germline CDR1 is SGHRS and CDR2 YFSETQ. With respect to this clonotype: The antigen is undetermined.

The chain employs TRBV5-1 and TRBJ2-2; TCRdb outputs TRBD1, but without DNA this stays unchecked. The specimen was naive CXCR3+ CD8+ T cells from blood. Subset denoted: CD45RO-CCR7+CD27+CD95- naive CD8+ T cells expressing CXCR3 (TNR3+). The receptor comes from a human donor in good health. Some clones in this sample may be carry-over from other donors' samples. The CDR3 protein is CASSLAGGTTNTGELFF.